The entry below gives a single TCR beta chain sequence along with its context. The target antigen is unknown. The data stem from a study of shared clonotypes between healthy human individuals. Notes on the study in general: Richness estimates generally favored naive over memory subsets.

From germline, CDR1 is SNHLY and CDR2 FYNNEI. This CDR3 has 15 residues. J gave up 7 bases and V 6 bases, and 14 bases lay outside the gene matches. The study ran the assay at deep level. Generated by immunoSEQ multiplex PCR, the TCRdb table keeps only in-frame clones and is missing some. This sample carries 300,000 or so clones, under 80% of them seen once, and the ten largest clones take 10%. The sequence was obtained from a man aged 25-40 years in good health. Sample: memory CD4+ T cells sorted from blood. This sample's subset: CD45RA-negative fraction. The genes are TRBV2 and TRBJ1-2, with 7 positions matching TRBD1. CDR3 nucleotide sequence: TGTGCCAGCAGCGTCAGACAGGGTGGATCCGCTGGCTACACCTTC. Protein product: CASSVRQGGSAGYTF.